This T cell receptor beta chain is drawn from a study of blood T cells in healthy people across ages. For the second PCR, which ran for 7 to 11 cycles, a sample-barcoded 5' primer and a J-beta primer mix were used. MiXCR, run by TCRdb on the 5' RACE reads, gives a single entry per CDR3 protein. The data show more than 1.4 million distinct CDR3 sequences, approximately 42% seen once. This clonotype was seen only a few times. This CDR3 is built from 16 residues. CDR1 is LGHDT and CDR2 is YNNKEL in the germline V gene (reference sequence). The sample was blood. The rearrangement links TRBV3-1 to TRBJ2-5; D remains ambiguous. The closer fit of TRBJ2-7 to the DNA end suggests the J call may be wrong. The clonotype comes from a woman younger than 35 in good health. The CDR3 DNA reads TGTGCCAGCAGCCAATACGACCAAAGGTCCCAAGGCGAGCAGTACTTC. It encodes CASSQYDQRSQGEQYF.